This TCR beta chain derives from a study of blood T cells in healthy people across ages. Study information: Capturing about one barcoded beta molecule per two T cells was achieved by template switching. General observations from the study: Getting older went along with TCR beta diversity per million T cells dropping roughly linearly.

This clonotype was seen a handful of times. Its antigen is still unknown. Germline CDR1 and CDR2: MGHDK and SYGVNS. The CDR3 is 14 amino acids. The second PCR ran roughly 6 to 11 cycles with a sample-barcoded 5' primer and J-beta primers. Each cDNA molecule received a tag from a template-switch adaptor that had 12 random nucleotides. TCRdb called the 5' RACE reads again in MiXCR, with one record for every CDR3 protein. The sample has 790,000 or so distinct CDR3 sequences, around half seen once. At least 5.5 micrograms of total RNA were extracted per sample. This chain joins TRBV25-1 and TRBJ2-7; no firm D call. Judging by the DNA end, TRBJ2-5 fits better; the J call may be wrong. This receptor was taken from a man of 80 years or more in good health. Sequencing was performed on blood. CDR3 loop: CASSEYRGRETQYF. In nucleotides, the CDR3 is TGTGCCAGCAGTGAATATCGTGGGCGAGAGACCCAGTACTTC.